These 20 T cell receptor beta chains came from one sample sequenced in a study of T-cell reconstitution after alpha-beta-depleted transplantation in children. Unique molecular identifiers were incorporated during preparation of the TCRbeta library. MiXCR, run by TCRdb on the PCR reads, gives a single entry per CDR3 protein. Of roughly 300,000 distinct CDR3 sequences in the sample, approximately 10% were seen once. Sequenced material: PBMCs from the stem cell graft donor, taken from the stem cell graft. The receptors derive from a human donor who donated a stem cell graft to a child with acute lymphoblastic leukemia.

The V call is TRBV13, the J call TRBJ2-7; tentatively, D is TRBD1 (6 bases). The length of the CDR3 is 16 residues. Per germline, CDR1 PRHDT and CDR2 FYEKMQ (reference sequence). V lost 5 bases to trimming and J lost 2 bases, with 19 bases between them. CDR3 amino acids: CASSPTTKTGTYEQYF. CDR3 DNA sequence: TGTGCCAGCAGCCCCACGACCAAAACAGGGACCTACGAGCAGTACTTC.

This chain links TRBV10-3 with TRBJ2-2, with 7 nucleotides matching TRBD2. In germline, CDR1 is ENHRY, CDR2 SYGVKD. V lost 7 bases to trimming and J lost 4 bases; unmatched junction nucleotides: 6. The CDR3 length is 14 residues. The CDR3 DNA follows: TGTGCCATCACTGCGGGAGTAAGCACCGGGGAGCTGTTTTTT. Amino acids: CAITAGVSTGELFF.

The CDR3: CASSLDRDARVRRTEAFF. As DNA, the CDR3 is TGCGCCAGCAGTCTGGACCGGGACGCCAGGGTACGCCGGACTGAAGCTTTCTTT. This rearrangement joins TRBV5-1 to TRBJ1-1; tentative D call: TRBD1 (5 bases). The ends were cut back, 5 bases at V and 5 bases at J, with 28 bases in the middle. This CDR3 contains 18 residues. Germline loops: CDR1 SGHRS, CDR2 YFSETQ.

The V and J genes are TRBV28 and TRBJ2-3; a weak D match, TRBD1 (5 bases). Germline-derived CDR1 and CDR2 are MDHEN and SYDVKM. The germline V and J ends were trimmed by 8 bases and 8 bases, with 11 bases remaining between them. The CDR3 contains 11 residues. The CDR3, as DNA: TGTGCCAGCCTGGGGCCGGGTACGCAGTATTTT. Translating gives CASLGPGTQYF.

This rearrangement joins TRBV12-3 or TRBV12-4 to TRBJ2-1; 8 positions match TRBD1. V trimming: 8 bases; J trimming: 1 base; junction bases outside the gene matches: 4. The CDR3 is made up of 14 amino acids. The DNA for the CDR3 is TGTGCCAGCTTGGGACAGGCGTCCTACAATGAGCAGTTCTTC. It codes for CASLGQASYNEQFF.

The CDR3 spells CAISESIGYRGQFGYTF. DNA of the CDR3: TGTGCCATCAGTGAGTCCATCGGTTATAGGGGGCAGTTTGGCTACACCTTC. This chain links TRBV10-3 with TRBJ1-2; TRBD1 aligns across 7 bases. Germline V gives CDR1 ENHRY, CDR2 SYGVKD. Germline trimming cut 0 bases from V and 7 bases from J; bases unmatched to any gene: 14. This CDR3 is built from 17 residues.

This clonotype was found many times. The chain uses TRBV20-1 and TRBJ2-7; the match to TRBD2 covers 11 bases. The length of the CDR3 is 16 residues. V was pared by 3 bases and J by 6 bases, with 13 bases of the junction left unmatched. CDR1 and CDR2 from the germline V gene are DFQATT and SNEGSKA (reference sequence). The CDR3 sequence: CSARGRASGRLGEQYF. The CDR3 bases are TGCAGTGCTAGGGGTCGGGCTAGCGGGAGGTTGGGCGAGCAGTACTTC.

J is TRBJ2-7 and V is TRBV12-3 or TRBV12-4; 10 nucleotides match TRBD1. CDR3 size: 16 residues. V was pared by 6 bases and J by 2 bases, with 10 bases of the junction left unmatched. CDR3 DNA sequence: TGTGCCAGCAGGCCGGGACAGGGGAAGGGAACCTACGAGCAGTACTTC. The encoded protein is CASRPGQGKGTYEQYF.

This clonotype was found a few times. CDR3 DNA sequence: TGTGCCAGCAGTTACGCTGGCTACGAGCAGTACTTC. Protein product: CASSYAGYEQYF. The V call is TRBV6-2 or TRBV6-3, the J call TRBJ2-7; D remains ambiguous. The germline CDR1 and CDR2 sequences are MNHEY and SVGEGT. The CDR3 runs to 12 residues. V was trimmed by 2 bases and J by 3 bases, leaving 5 bases between them.

Many counts were recorded for this clonotype. This chain joins TRBV7-2 and TRBJ2-3; 7 bases fit TRBD2. Trimming took 5 bases from V and 2 from J; bases not matched to a gene: 4. Germline V gives CDR1 SGHTA, CDR2 FQGNSA. The CDR3 runs to 14 residues. The CDR3 sequence: CASSIRLATDTQYF. The DNA of the CDR3 is TGTGCCAGCAGCATTCGACTAGCCACAGATACGCAGTATTTT.

A note on this clonotype: At one boundary the junction diverges from the germline segment, which might be a read error. The CDR3 loop is CASSQEGQGVYEQHF. CDR3 DNA sequence: TGCGCCAGCAGCCAAGAAGGGCAGGGGGTTTACGAGCAGCACTTC. The chain joins TRBV4-1 to TRBJ2-7, with 7 nucleotides matching TRBD1. Per germline, CDR1 MGHRA and CDR2 YSYEKL. The CDR3 covers 15 residues.

This clonotype was observed a few times. The chain uses TRBV6-5 and TRBJ1-2; 7 bases match TRBD1. CDR1 and CDR2 (germline): MNHEY, SVGAGI. The CDR3 sequence is 14 residues long. Trimming removed 2 bases from V and 0 bases from J; junction bases left unmatched: 0. CDR3 in amino acids: CASSYGQANYGYTF. The DNA for the CDR3 is TGTGCCAGCAGTTACGGACAGGCTAACTATGGCTACACCTTC.

This clonotype was found many times. The genes are TRBV27 and TRBJ2-7, with TRBD2 matching 9 bases. This CDR3 contains 14 residues. The germline V gene has CDR1 MNHEY and CDR2 SMNVEV (reference sequence). V lost 2 bases to trimming and J lost 3 bases; unmatched junction nucleotides: 2. The CDR3 sequence is CASSLMTSGYEQYF. CDR3 nucleotide sequence: TGTGCCAGCAGTTTAATGACTAGCGGCTACGAGCAGTACTTC.

This chain links TRBV11-2 with TRBJ2-3; no clear D. Germline CDR1 SGHAT, CDR2 FQNNGV. V lost 5 bases, J lost 3 bases, and 21 bases lay in between. The CDR3 runs to 17 residues. The CDR3 DNA follows: TGTGCCAGCAGCCCATCCCCCGTTAATGAGAGGACAGATACGCAGTATTTT. Protein: CASSPSPVNERTDTQYF.

This clonotype was seen more than once but under ten times. The chain employs TRBV29-1 and TRBJ2-5; 8 nucleotides agree with TRBD1. The CDR3 is 14 residues long. Germline CDR1 and CDR2: SQVTM and ANQGSEA. J was trimmed by 4 bases and V by 6 bases; bases with no gene match: 10. CDR3 loop: CSVTPGQGGETQYF. CDR3 in DNA: TGCAGCGTCACTCCCGGACAGGGAGGAGAGACCCAGTACTTC. Looking up the rest from reference TRBV29-1 and TRBJ2-5 gives the full variable domain: SAVISQKPSRDICQRGTSLTIQCQVDSQVTMMFWYRQQPGQSLTLIATANQGSEATYESGFVIDKFPISRPNLTFSTLTVSNMSPEDSSIYLCSVTPGQGGETQYFGPGTRLLVL.

V is TRBV3-1 and J is TRBJ1-5; tentatively, D is TRBD1 (6 bases). The V end was cut by 0 bases, the J end by 7 bases, with 16 bases between. The germline V gene has CDR1 LGHDT and CDR2 YNNKEL (reference sequence). This CDR3 comprises 16 residues. The CDR3 reads CASSQEGGGTRQPQHF. DNA of the CDR3: TGTGCCAGCAGCCAAGAAGGAGGGGGAACGCGGCAGCCCCAGCATTTT.

On this clonotype itself: Its ends do not fully match the called genes, so a read error is possible. The chain has TRBV28 and TRBJ2-1; D possibly corresponds to TRBD2 (6 bases). The germline V gene has CDR1 MDHEN and CDR2 SYDVKM. This CDR3 is 16 amino acids long. Written as DNA, the CDR3 is TGTGCCAGCAGGCGCCTAGCGACCTCCTATTACAATGACCAGTTCTTC. Translation gives CASRRLATSYYNDQFF. Full variable domain (outside the CDR3, taken from reference TRBV28 and TRBJ2-1): DVKVTQSSRYLVKRTGEKVFLECVQDMDHENMFWYRQDPGLGLRLIYFSYDVKMKEKGDIPEGYSVSREKKERFSLILESASTNQTSMYLCASRRLATSYYNDQFFGPGTRLTVL.

V is TRBV3-1 and J is TRBJ2-5; TRBD2 matches at 8 bases. Germline V lookup: CDR1 LGHDT, CDR2 YNNKEL (reference sequence). V trimming: 11 bases; J trimming: 4 bases; junction bases outside the gene matches: 21. The CDR3 loop spans 17 amino acids. The CDR3 DNA follows: TGTGCCTGCTCCAATCAGGCCGGGACTAGACAGTCAGAGACCCAGTACTTC. It encodes CACSNQAGTRQSETQYF.

This chain uses TRBV20-1 with TRBJ2-3, with 7 bases lining up with TRBD2. V gave up 5 bases and J gave up 3 bases; unmatched junction bases: 5. This CDR3 is 13 amino acids long. Germline V CDR1 and CDR2: DFQATT, SNEGSKA (reference sequence). For the CDR3, the DNA is TGCAGTGCTGCGGGAGTTCGGACAGATACGCAGTATTTT. Its protein product is CSAAGVRTDTQYF.

V usage is TRBV6-1 and J usage is TRBJ1-2; D gene uncertain. The CDR3 is 12 residues long. V lost 6 bases to trimming and J lost 2 bases, with 7 bases between them. Germline V gene data show CDR1 as MNHNS and CDR2 as SASEGT. This CDR3 reads CASRPSNYGYTF. The CDR3 DNA sequence: TGTGCCAGCAGACCCTCCAACTATGGCTACACCTTC.